This TCR beta chain emerged from a study of control samples from healthy donors and cancer patients. This table comes from immunoSEQ multiplex PCR, and its TCRdb copy is limited to in-frame clones, with some not included. The data show about 85,000 clones, approximately 89% seen once. Germline V gene data show CDR1 as KGHSH and CDR2 as LQKENI. The CDR3 sequence is 15 residues long. The V gene lost 6 bases and the J gene lost 2 bases, with 16 bases spanning the gap. The chain recombines TRBV18 with TRBJ2-5; D is undetermined. Sequencing input: blood. The source is a man aged 45 to 65 in good health. CDR3 residues: CASSQAWGGQETQYF. CDR3 coding DNA: TGTGCCAGCTCCCAGGCGTGGGGTGGGCAAGAGACCCAGTACTTC.